These 8 T cell receptor beta chains were all obtained from the same sample, sequenced in a study of blood T cell repertoires in COVID-19. The assay was immunoSEQ multiplex PCR, and TCRdb's table has in-frame clones only and misses some. The data hold a few hundred thousand clones, with about four fifths observed a single time. The sample was peripheral blood. The receptors were sampled from a woman aged 55 to 70 with acute or convalescent COVID-19.

CDR3 DNA sequence: TGCGCCAGCAGAAACACAGGGGGCGAAGGAGAGACCCAGTACTTC. Protein sequence: CASRNTGGEGETQYF. The chain links TRBV5-1 to TRBJ2-5; 9 nucleotides align to TRBD1. The CDR3 has 15 residues. The V and J ends lost 5 bases and 4 bases, in that order; junction bases with no gene match: 9. CDR1 and CDR2 from the germline V gene are SGHRS and YFSETQ.

This rearrangement joins TRBV6-1 to TRBJ1-5; 7 bases agree with TRBD1. The junction had 4 bases not matched to a gene; V was cut back by 1 base and J by 4 bases. This CDR3 spans 15 amino acids. In germline, CDR1 is MNHNS, CDR2 SASEGT. For the CDR3, the DNA is TGTGCCAGCAGTGAAGGGGGGACAGAGAATCAGCCCCAGCATTTT. It encodes CASSEGGTENQPQHF.

This rearrangement joins TRBV10-3 to TRBJ1-1; D not certain. CDR1 and CDR2 (germline): ENHRY, SYGVKD. V shed 3 bases and J shed 0 bases, with 5 bases lying between them. The CDR3 sequence is 13 residues long. The DNA for the CDR3 is TGTGCCATCAGTGACTCAGTGAACACTGAAGCTTTCTTT. It is translated as CAISDSVNTEAFF.

J is TRBJ2-5 and V is TRBV5-1; possibly TRBD2 for D (6 bases). The CDR3 runs 15 residues. Trimming removed 3 bases at V and 5 bases at J, with 17 bases between. The germline CDR1 and CDR2 sequences are SGHRS and YFSETQ. The CDR3 loop is CASSSSLTSFETQYF. The CDR3 nucleotides are TGCGCCAGCAGCTCCAGCTTGACTAGTTTTGAGACCCAGTACTTC.

The CDR3 reads CASSHSIGYTF. In DNA form, the CDR3 reads TGTGCCAGCAGCCATTCAATTGGCTACACCTTC. This chain uses TRBV3-1 (or the pseudogene TRBV3-2) with TRBJ1-2, with unresolved D. Trimming left V 3 bases short and J 7 bases short, with 6 bases between. The length of the CDR3 is 11 residues. CDR1 and CDR2 from the germline V gene are LGHDT and YNNKEL (reference sequence).

This clone has more than one count but fewer than ten. The rearrangement joins TRBV13 to TRBJ2-1; the match to TRBD2 covers 8 bases. The CDR3 has 16 amino acids. The ends lost 5 bases at V and 8 bases at J; junction bases unmatched: 14. Germline assignment: CDR1 PRHDT and CDR2 FYEKMQ (reference sequence). The CDR3 sequence is CASSHFRTSFTHEQFF. The CDR3 DNA follows: TGTGCCAGCAGCCACTTCCGGACTAGCTTCACCCATGAGCAGTTCTTC.

The chain combines TRBV7-2 with TRBJ1-2, with D hard to call. The V gene's germline CDR1 is SGHTA and CDR2 FQGNSA. The V gene lost 4 bases and the J gene lost 0 bases, with 12 bases spanning the gap. This CDR3 has 15 residues. The CDR3 bases are TGTGCCAGCAGCTCCACCACGGGGTCTAACTATGGCTACACCTTC. The encoded protein is CASSSTTGSNYGYTF.

The chain joins TRBV3-1 (or the pseudogene TRBV3-2) to TRBJ1-4; TRBD1 might be the D (5 bases). Trimming cost V 4 bases and J 6 bases, with 15 bases left between them. Looked up from germline, CDR1 is LGHDT and CDR2 is YNNKEL (reference sequence). This CDR3 spans 15 amino acids. In nucleotides, the CDR3 is TGTGCCAGCAGCCCCAGCTCCGGAGGGGATGAAAAACTGTTTTTT. Translated: CASSPSSGGDEKLFF.